Shown below are 17 T cell receptor beta chains from a single sample sequenced in a study of radiotherapy plus CTLA-4 blockade in lung cancer. The data were produced by immunoSEQ multiplex PCR, yet TCRdb's version contains in-frame clones alone and is incomplete. Of about 45,000 clones listed, 63% are singletons. Sequencing used peripheral blood, obtained from a patient treated with radiotherapy plus ipilimumab. All receptors derive from a human donor with non-small cell lung cancer who had a partial response to radiotherapy plus ipilimumab.

The genes are TRBV19 and TRBJ1-5; no definite D call. Per germline, CDR1 LNHDA and CDR2 SQIVND (reference sequence). V was trimmed by 4 bases and J by 1 base, leaving 11 bases between them. This CDR3 comprises 15 residues. In DNA form, the CDR3 reads TGTGCCAGTAGTACCCATCGAGCCAGCAATCAGCCCCAGCATTTT. This encodes CASSTHRASNQPQHF.

The rearrangement links TRBV6-5 to TRBJ1-4; 7 positions agree with TRBD1. The trim removed 6 bases at V and 2 bases at J, leaving 3 bases unmatched. Germline CDR1 MNHEY, CDR2 SVGAGI. The CDR3 loop spans 14 amino acids. The CDR3 DNA follows: TGTGCCAGCAGACAGGGGTTGACTAATGAAAAACTGTTTTTT. This encodes CASRQGLTNEKLFF.

The sample holds a few counts of this clone. The chain combines TRBV7-2 with TRBJ1-4; D gene unclear. CDR3 length: 14 amino acids. CDR1 and CDR2 from the germline V gene are SGHTA and FQGNSA. The V and J ends lost 1 base and 7 bases respectively, with 10 bases between them. The CDR3: CASSLGGVREKLFF. The CDR3 DNA follows: TGTGCCAGCAGCTTAGGGGGAGTACGTGAAAAACTGTTTTTT.

The chain employs TRBV7-8 and TRBJ2-1; no clear D. The V end was cut by 10 bases, the J end by 5 bases, with 12 bases between. Germline CDR1 reads SGHVS; CDR2 reads FQNEAQ. CDR3 length: 12 amino acids. This chain's CDR3 is CATLLTHNEQFF. CDR3 DNA sequence: TGTGCCACCCTTTTGACACACAATGAGCAGTTCTTC.

The chain carries TRBV19 and TRBJ2-1; D might be TRBD2 (6 bases). Trimming pared 3 bases from V and 7 bases from J, leaving 13 bases between. This CDR3 contains 14 residues. Germline CDR1 is LNHDA and CDR2 is SQIVND (reference sequence). The CDR3 nucleotides read TGTGCCAGTAGTATCAACGGCGGGGAAAATGAGCAGTTCTTC. Amino acids: CASSINGGENEQFF.

The sample holds a few counts of this clone. The chain links TRBV18 to TRBJ1-2, with 7 positions matching TRBD1. The CDR3 covers 15 residues. Germline V lookup: CDR1 KGHSH, CDR2 LQKENI. V lost 5 bases and J lost 8; bases outside the gene matches: 14. The CDR3 nucleotides are TGTGCCAGCTCAGTAGACAGGGAGGAGATCGGCGGCTACACCTTC. It codes for CASSVDREEIGGYTF.

The CDR3: CASSLSGLAGGPSTDTQYF. The CDR3 nucleotides are TGCGCCAGCAGCCTTTCGGGACTAGCGGGAGGTCCTAGCACAGATACGCAGTATTTT. This chain joins TRBV5-1 and TRBJ2-3; 15 bases fit TRBD2. V was pared by 4 bases and J by 0 bases, with 9 bases of the junction left unmatched. Looked up from germline, CDR1 is SGHRS and CDR2 is YFSETQ. The CDR3 is made up of 19 amino acids.

This rearrangement joins TRBV10-3 to TRBJ1-5; TRBD1 might be the D (6 bases). Trimming left V 0 bases short and J 3 bases short, with 12 bases between. The germline V gene encodes CDR1 ENHRY and CDR2 SYGVKD. The CDR3 contains 16 residues. The CDR3: CAISESMRQANQPQHF. The CDR3 DNA reads as TGTGCCATCAGTGAGTCCATGCGACAGGCCAATCAGCCCCAGCATTTT.

The chain couples TRBV5-1 to TRBJ2-1; D unclear. Trimming removed 0 bases at V and 5 bases at J, with 9 bases between. This CDR3 is 14 amino acids long. Germline assignment: CDR1 SGHRS and CDR2 YFSETQ. This chain's CDR3 is CASSLGSQNNEQFF. The CDR3 DNA reads as TGCGCCAGCAGCTTGGGGTCACAAAACAATGAGCAGTTCTTC.

This chain joins TRBV5-1 and TRBJ2-1; 12 bases fit TRBD2. CDR1 is SGHRS, CDR2 YFSETQ, per germline. This CDR3 has 15 residues. J gave up 5 bases and V 0 bases, and 0 bases lay outside the gene matches. CDR3 nucleotide sequence: TGCGCCAGCAGCTTGGGGACTAGCGGGGACAATGAGCAGTTCTTC. It codes for CASSLGTSGDNEQFF.

The chain joins TRBV6-5 to TRBJ1-2, with D perhaps TRBD1 (5 bases). The germline CDR1 and CDR2 sequences are MNHEY and SVGAGI. V was shortened by 0 bases and J by 0 bases, with 8 bases between the two germline ends. The CDR3 loop spans 15 amino acids. The CDR3 protein is CASSYSWGSNYGYTF. CDR3 coding DNA: TGTGCCAGCAGTTACTCCTGGGGCTCTAACTATGGCTACACCTTC.

The gene calls are TRBV4-3 and TRBJ1-3; D gene ambiguous. There are 15 residues in the CDR3. V was shortened by 0 bases and J by 4 bases, with 10 bases between the two germline ends. Germline V gene data show CDR1 as LGHNA and CDR2 as YSLEER. The CDR3: CASSQDRRRGNTIYF. For the CDR3, the DNA is TGCGCCAGCAGCCAAGATCGCCGGCGGGGAAACACCATATATTTT.

This rearrangement joins TRBV11-2 to TRBJ1-1; TRBD1 agrees at 9 bases. The CDR3 has 16 residues. V lost 3 bases and J lost 5; bases outside the gene matches: 10. Germline V gene lookup returns CDR1 SGHAT and CDR2 FQNNGV. The CDR3 loop reads CASSLGGTGRGTEAFF. The CDR3, as DNA: TGTGCCAGCAGCTTGGGGGGGACAGGGAGAGGGACTGAAGCTTTCTTT.

The chain carries TRBV6-4 and TRBJ2-1, with D perhaps matching TRBD2 (5 bases). V lost 5 bases to trimming and J lost 6 bases, with 11 bases between them. CDR3 size: 13 residues. CDR1 is MRHNA and CDR2 is SNTAGT in the germline V gene. CDR3 in amino acids: CASSLEGRNEQFF. In DNA, the CDR3 is TGTGCCAGCAGTCTCGAGGGCCGCAATGAGCAGTTCTTC.

V is TRBV11-1 and J is TRBJ2-7, with D perhaps matching TRBD1 (5 bases). Trimming cost V 1 base and J 2 bases, with 12 bases left between them. Germline V gene sequence: CDR1 SGHAT, CDR2 FQDESV (reference sequence). This CDR3 region has 15 residues. The DNA for the CDR3 is TGTGCCAGCAGCTTAGTTGGTGGGGCCACCTACGAGCAGTACTTC. It yields the protein CASSLVGGATYEQYF.

V is TRBV9 and J is TRBJ1-2; a weak D match, TRBD1 (5 bases). CDR1 SGDLS and CDR2 YYNGEE come from the germline V gene. Trimming pared 2 bases from V and 6 bases from J, leaving 14 bases between. CDR3 length: 14 amino acids. The CDR3 sequence: CASSVKRTGDGYTF. CDR3 sequence (DNA): TGTGCCAGCAGCGTCAAACGGACGGGGGATGGCTACACCTTC.

This clone turned up a few times. The chain combines TRBV5-6 with TRBJ2-7; 7 nucleotides align to TRBD2. V trimming: 4 bases; J trimming: 4 bases; junction bases outside the gene matches: 5. Germline CDR1 reads SGHDT; CDR2 reads YYEEEE. This CDR3 region has 13 residues. The CDR3 here is CASSRGSKYEQYF. In nucleotides, the CDR3 is TGTGCCAGCAGCCGCGGGAGTAAGTACGAGCAGTACTTC.